These T cell receptor beta chains were read from a single sample in a study of T cell repertoires in cytomegalovirus infection. TCRdb re-called the reads through MiXCR, storing one row per CDR3 protein. The top ten hold 2.8% of the sample, which has 680,000 or so distinct CDR3 sequences, roughly a third seen once. Sequenced: PBMCs. All receptors come from a human donor in good health (CMV status not recorded). Some clones in this sample may be carry-over from other donors' samples. The CDR3 runs from the conserved cysteine through the conserved F or W. The D gene is left open where the match is weak. A row's size may be missing; if present it is once, few, many or a size class.

>few|TRBD2|TRBJ2-3|TRBV7-8
TGTGCCAGCATCGGGACTAGGACCGATTGGGATACGCAGTATTTT
CASIGTRTDWDTQYF
>.|.|TRBJ1-5|TRBV29-1
TGCAGCGTTGGGGGGATTGGCAATCAGCCCCAGCATTTT
CSVGGIGNQPQHF
>few|TRBD2|TRBJ2-3|TRBV27
TGTGCCAGCAGTGGATATAGCGGGAAGAGCACAGATACGCAGTATTTT
CASSGYSGKSTDTQYF
>.|.|TRBJ2-7|TRBV29-1
TGCAGCGTTGAAACGGCTGGGACCTCCTACGAGCAGTACTTC
CSVETAGTSYEQYF
>few|TRBD1|TRBJ2-1|TRBV7-8
TGTGCCAGCAGCGCGACCCAGGGACAGGTCTTCTACAATGAGCAGTTCTTC
CASSATQGQVFYNEQFF
>once|.|TRBJ1-2|TRBV12-3/TRBV12-4
TGTGCCAGCAGTCCCGAGATGGCCCCCTATGGCTACACCTTC
CASSPEMAPYGYTF
>.|.|TRBJ1-4|TRBV2
TGTGCCAGCAGAGCCCTGAAGCAGTCCCACCTTGAAAAACTGTTTTTT
CASRALKQSHLEKLFF
>.|TRBD1|TRBJ2-3|TRBV12-5
TGTGCTAGTGGTTTAGGACAGGGGATCACAGATACGCAGTATTTT
CASGLGQGITDTQYF
>.|.|TRBJ2-4|TRBV18
TGTGCCAGCTCACGACGGACAGCTGTAGCCAAAAACATTCAGTACTTC
CASSRRTAVAKNIQYF
>many|.|TRBJ2-2|TRBV28
TGTGCCAGCAGTTCGGCGACCGACAACACCGGGGAGCTGTTTTTT
CASSSATDNTGELFF
>.|TRBD2|TRBJ2-1|TRBV6-8
TGTGCCAGCAGTCCCTTAGCGGGAGAGGGACCCACCAATGAGCAGTTCTTC
CASSPLAGEGPTNEQFF
>.|TRBD1|TRBJ1-6|TRBV12-3/TRBV12-4
TGTGCCAGCAACAACAGGGGCAGTAATTCACCCCTCCACTTT
CASNNRGSNSPLHF
>many|TRBD1|TRBJ1-1|TRBV7-6
TGTGCCAGCAGCTCACAGGGGGAAGGCACTGAAGCTTTCTTT
CASSSQGEGTEAFF
>.|.|TRBJ1-1|TRBV6-5
TGTGCCAGCAGCTATTCTGCCCCGCGCAGGGGAGGGGCTGAAGCTTTCTTT
CASSYSAPRRGGAEAFF
>few|TRBD2|TRBJ2-3|TRBV5-1
TGCGCCAGCAGCTTGGGACCCGGGACTAGCGGGGTGTCCACAGATACGCAGTATTTT
CASSLGPGTSGVSTDTQYF
>.|TRBD1|TRBJ1-2|TRBV6-6
TGTGCCAGCAGAGAGTCCGGGACAGGGAACTATGGCTACACCTTC
CASRESGTGNYGYTF
>few|.|TRBJ1-2|TRBV7-9
TGTGCCAGCAGCTCCGCATCAGATGGCTACACCTTC
CASSSASDGYTF
>.|TRBD2|TRBJ2-2|TRBV24-1
TGTGCCACCGCAGCGGGCGGGAGGTCCCGCGGGGAGCTGTTTTTT
CATAAGGRSRGELFF
>.|.|TRBJ2-7|TRBV7-2
TGTGCCAGCAGCTACAACCCCACTTTGGCCTACGAGCAGTACTTC
CASSYNPTLAYEQYF
>.|TRBD1|TRBJ2-7|TRBV6-6
TGTGCCAGCAGTCCCGGGACAGGGTTTCTCTACGAGCAGTACTTC
CASSPGTGFLYEQYF
>few|.|TRBJ2-4|TRBV2
TGTGCCAGCAGTCCAAAGGGAGCGGTCCTAGCCAAAAACATTCAGTACTTC
CASSPKGAVLAKNIQYF
>.|.|TRBJ2-7|TRBV7-2
TGTGCCAGCAGCTTATCCACAGGGAGTACCTACGAGCAGTACTTC
CASSLSTGSTYEQYF
>.|.|TRBJ2-7|TRBV20-1
TGCAGTGCTAGCCTTCCGGGGAGGACGTACGAGCAGTACTTC
CSASLPGRTYEQYF
>few|.|TRBJ1-5|TRBV28
TGTGCCAGCAGTTTTGGGCGAGCTTCGGAGCCCCAGCATTTT
CASSFGRASEPQHF
>.|.|TRBJ2-3|TRBV24-1
TGTGCCACCAGTGATTTTATCACAGGGTCCCCAGATACGCAGTATTTT
CATSDFITGSPDTQYF
>few|TRBD2|TRBJ2-7|TRBV2
TGTGCCAGCTCTCTACTAGCGGGGGAATACGAGCAGTACTTC
CASSLLAGEYEQYF
>.|TRBD1|TRBJ2-1|TRBV7-2
TGTGCCAGCAGCCCCCATGGGACAGGGGCTGGTAATAATGAGCAGTTCTTC
CASSPHGTGAGNNEQFF
>.|.|TRBJ1-1|TRBV27
TGTGCCAGCAGTTTCACCCTCGGAGGGATGGCCACTGAAGCTTTCTTT
CASSFTLGGMATEAFF
>few|TRBD2|TRBJ2-1|TRBV4-1
TGCGCCAGCAGCCAAGATCCTCCGAGCGGGGGGAGCAATGAGCAGTTCTTC
CASSQDPPSGGSNEQFF
>few|.|TRBJ2-1|TRBV7-6
TGTGCCAGCAGCTTAGCTGCTCTAGCCTACAATGAGCAGTTCTTC
CASSLAALAYNEQFF
>.|.|TRBJ1-6|TRBV27
TGTGCCAGCGGGGAGGGCTCCTATAATTCACCCCTCCACTTT
CASGEGSYNSPLHF
>.|.|TRBJ1-1|TRBV19
TGTGCCAGTAGTACCCGGCGGAACACTGAAGCTTTCTTT
CASSTRRNTEAFF
>.|TRBD1|TRBJ1-4|TRBV5-6
TGTGCCAGCAGCTCCCCCAGACAGGGGAGGGATGAAAAACTGTTTTTT
CASSSPRQGRDEKLFF
>many|.|TRBJ2-7|TRBV28
TGTGCCAGCAAGGGGCAAGTCTACGAGCAGTACTTC
CASKGQVYEQYF
>once|TRBD1|TRBJ1-6|TRBV28
TGTGCCAGTAGCCAAAGGGGGCTGAATTCACCCCTCCACTTT
CASSQRGLNSPLHF
>.|.|TRBJ1-1|TRBV9
TGTGCCAGCAGCGTAGACTCCTGGAATGTGAACACTGAAGCTTTCTTT
CASSVDSWNVNTEAFF
>few|.|TRBJ2-7|TRBV7-9
TGTGCCAGCAGCTTCGGCGTTTACGAGCAGTACTTC
CASSFGVYEQYF
>few|.|TRBJ2-1|TRBV7-7
TGTGCTAGCAGCTCTTATCCGGGGGATGAGCAGTTCTTC
CASSSYPGDEQFF
>.|TRBD1|TRBJ2-2|TRBV19
TGTGCCAGTAGTCACAGGGGGCTCTCCGGGGAGCTGTTTTTT
CASSHRGLSGELFF
>.|.|TRBJ1-6|TRBV28
TGTTGCAGCAGTTTAAGACTATATAATTCACCCCTCCACTTT
CCSSLRLYNSPLHF
>.|.|TRBJ2-7|TRBV20-1
TGCAGTGCTAGTTTAGTGTTGGGGCACGAGCAGTACTTC
CSASLVLGHEQYF
>.|.|TRBJ2-1|TRBV14
TGTGCCAGCAGCCAAGATGTCTCCGATCAGGAGCAGTTCTTC
CASSQDVSDQEQFF
>few|.|TRBJ2-3|TRBV4-1
TGCGCCAGCAGCCCGACGGGTGTTGGCCTGGATACGCAGTATTTT
CASSPTGVGLDTQYF
>once|TRBD1|TRBJ1-5|TRBV2
TGTGCCAGCAGGACAGACAGGGGAGGCAATCAGCCCCAGCATTTT
CASRTDRGGNQPQHF
>few|TRBD1|TRBJ1-2|TRBV28
TGTGCCAGCAGTTTCTTGCCCCAGGGGGCGCTGAAGGATGGCTACACCTTC
CASSFLPQGALKDGYTF
>.|TRBD2|TRBJ2-1|TRBV27
TGTGCCAGCAGTCCCTGGACTAGCGGGGGGGATGAGCAGTTCTTC
CASSPWTSGGDEQFF
>.|.|TRBJ1-5|TRBV6-2/TRBV6-3
TGTGCCAGCAGTTACGGAGGGTCTAGCAATCAGCCCCAGCATTTT
CASSYGGSSNQPQHF
>.|.|TRBJ1-4|TRBV7-3
TGTGCCAGCAGCTTACAGGCTGCTAATGAAAAACTGTTTTTT
CASSLQAANEKLFF
>.|.|TRBJ1-1|TRBV19
TGTGCCAGTAGTTCAAGTATTGAAGCTTTCTTT
CASSSSIEAFF
>.|.|TRBJ2-3|TRBV6-5
TGTGCCAGCAGTTACACAGGCGGCAGGGCTAGCACAGATACGCAGTATTTT
CASSYTGGRASTDTQYF
>.|.|TRBJ2-7|TRBV20-1
TGCAGTGCCCGGGGAGGTGGTTCCTACGAGCAGTACTTC
CSARGGGSYEQYF
>few|.|TRBJ2-1|TRBV28
TGTGCCATCCGGGGGATTTGGCATGAGCAGTTCTTC
CAIRGIWHEQFF
>few|.|TRBJ2-2|TRBV12-3/TRBV12-4
TGTGCCAGCAGTCCTGGAGGGGGGCGAGAAACCGGGGAGCTGTTTTTT
CASSPGGGRETGELFF
>.|.|TRBJ1-5|TRBV6-6
TGTGCCAGCACCTCCGAAGGCCGGCATCAGCCCCAGCATTTT
CASTSEGRHQPQHF
>once|.|TRBJ1-1|TRBV29-1
TGCAGCGTTGACGGGGCGGGAAACACTGAAGCTTTCTTT
CSVDGAGNTEAFF
>few|TRBD2|TRBJ2-3|TRBV29-1
TGCAGCGCCCTAGCGGGGATTTTCACAGATACGCAGTATTTT
CSALAGIFTDTQYF
>.|.|TRBJ1-6|TRBV11-2
TGTGCCAGCAGGCTAGGGGTGGTCAGGGGCAATTCACCCCTCCACTTT
CASRLGVVRGNSPLHF
>many|.|TRBJ2-3|TRBV7-2
TGTGCCAGCAGCTCCCAACCTCACACAGATACGCAGTATTTT
CASSSQPHTDTQYF
>.|.|TRBJ2-1|TRBV6-2/TRBV6-3
TGTGCCAGCAGTCGAGGGATCTACAATGAGCAGTTCTTC
CASSRGIYNEQFF
>few|.|TRBJ1-5|TRBV6-5
TGTGCCAGCAGTCCAAGACAGGCGGGGGGCAATCAGCCCCAGCATTTT
CASSPRQAGGNQPQHF